This T cell receptor (beta chain) comes out of a study of cytomegalovirus exposure and HLA in healthy donors. It was with 60 Vbeta and 13 Jbeta primers that the PCR ran. Profiling relied on immunoSEQ multiplex PCR, and the TCRdb table lists in-frame clones only, not all of them. The sample records 150,000 to 200,000 clones, about four fifths being singletons. Germline V gene sequence: CDR1 SGHDT, CDR2 YYEEEE. The CDR3 contains 12 residues. V was clipped by 1 base and J by 4 bases, with 4 bases between them. V is TRBV5-6 and J is TRBJ2-3; D uncertain. The sequenced material came from PBMCs. The sequence came from a woman aged 25 to 39 in good health and CMV-seropositive. CDR3 protein: CASSLLADTQYF. DNA of the CDR3: TGTGCCAGCAGCTTGCTAGCAGATACGCAGTATTTT.